One and the same sample provided the 16 T cell receptor beta chains below, sequenced in a study of blood T cells in healthy people across ages. A second about 7 to 12 cycle PCR used barcoded and J-beta primers. Each CDR3 protein gets one entry after TCRdb re-called the 5' RACE reads with MiXCR. Of 800,000 or so distinct CDR3 sequences listed, 25% are singletons. These data also formed part of another study, on T cells of mothers and their children.

Sample: blood. All receptors derive from a boy aged 5-17 years in good health.

This clonotype has just one count. The V and J genes are TRBV5-5 and TRBJ2-1; 14 bases align to TRBD2. Germline V CDR1 and CDR2: SGHKS, YYEKEE (reference sequence). The CDR3 is made up of 18 amino acids. V was pared by 4 bases and J by 1 base, with 7 bases of the junction left unmatched. CDR3 protein: CASSKTGTSGRSYNEQFF. CDR3 in DNA: TGTGCCAGCAGCAAAACCGGGACTAGCGGGAGATCCTACAATGAGCAGTTCTTC.

Only a few counts were recorded for this clonotype. The CDR3 DNA follows: TGTGCCAGCAGTCCGACAGCTCAGATATATGGCTACACCTTC. This gives the protein CASSPTAQIYGYTF. The chain recombines TRBV27 with TRBJ1-2; TRBD1 is a possible D gene (5 bases). The V gene's germline CDR1 is MNHEY and CDR2 SMNVEV (reference sequence). V lost 5 bases and J lost 5, with 15 bases in between. This CDR3 is 14 amino acids long.

The V call is TRBV29-1, the J call TRBJ2-1, with no clear D. Per the germline V gene, CDR1 is SQVTM and CDR2 is ANQGSEA. Trimming took off 4 bases at V and 9 bases at J, with 16 bases between the two ends. CDR3 length equals 13 residues. CDR3 DNA: TGCAGCGTTGCCCCACTCCCCCGGGCTGAGCAGTTCTTC. Its protein is CSVAPLPRAEQFF.

This clonotype was observed a handful of times. The chain is built from TRBV6-6 and TRBJ2-1; D is tentatively TRBD1 or TRBD2 (7 bases each). Per the germline V gene, CDR1 is MNHNY and CDR2 is SVGAGI (reference sequence). The CDR3 extends over 14 amino acids. V gave up 7 bases and J gave up 7 bases, with 17 bases separating them. The CDR3 bases are TGTGCCAGCATCCACACTCAGGGGGGGAATGAGCAGTTCTTC. This codes for CASIHTQGGNEQFF.

This chain links TRBV18 with TRBJ2-5; 8 positions match TRBD1. V dropped 0 bases and J dropped 4; count of bases not matched to a gene: 4. Germline V CDR1 and CDR2: KGHSH, LQKENI. This CDR3 has 15 amino acids. DNA for the CDR3: TGTGCCAGCTCACCACCTCGTGGACAGGGAGAGACCCAGTACTTC. This encodes CASSPPRGQGETQYF.

CDR3 nucleotide sequence: TGTGCCAGCTGGACCGGACCCGGGGAGCTGTTTTTT. Protein: CASWTGPGELFF. The J gene is TRBJ2-2, the V gene TRBV6-2 or TRBV6-3; no reliable D call. V lost 8 bases, J lost 6 bases, and 10 bases lay in between. Per germline, CDR1 MNHEY and CDR2 SVGEGT. The CDR3 sequence is 12 residues long.

This clonotype has ten or more counts. The chain carries TRBV7-3 and TRBJ2-1, with D possibly matching TRBD1 (6 bases). With 2 bases removed from V and 5 bases from J, the gap between germline ends came to 10 bases. Germline CDR1 reads SGHTA; CDR2 reads FQGTGA. The CDR3 loop spans 14 amino acids. In DNA form, the CDR3 reads TGTGCCAGCAGCTTAGGGGGCTCAGACAATGAGCAGTTCTTC. Amino acid sequence: CASSLGGSDNEQFF.

The rearrangement links TRBV9 to TRBJ2-1, with 7 bases fitting TRBD1. Germline V gene sequence: CDR1 SGDLS, CDR2 YYNGEE. The CDR3 has 15 amino acids. With 2 bases clipped from V and 3 bases from J, the junction kept 5 bases outside the gene matches. Here the CDR3 DNA reads TGTGCCAGCAGCGTCTCTGGGACAGACTACAATGAGCAGTTCTTC. Protein product: CASSVSGTDYNEQFF.

This clonotype was detected only a few times. V and J are TRBV28 and TRBJ1-4; D unclear. CDR1 and CDR2 from the germline V gene are MDHEN and SYDVKM. The CDR3 runs 14 residues. V was trimmed by 1 base and J by 7 bases, leaving 10 bases between them. CDR3 coding DNA: TGTGCCAGCAGTTTATTTTCCGGGAGTGAAAAACTGTTTTTT. This codes for CASSLFSGSEKLFF. Full variable domain (remainder filled in from reference TRBV28 and TRBJ1-4): DVKVTQSSRYLVKRTGEKVFLECVQDMDHENMFWYRQDPGLGLRLIYFSYDVKMKEKGDIPEGYSVSREKKERFSLILESASTNQTSMYLCASSLFSGSEKLFFGSGTQLSVL.

V gene TRBV4-1 combines with J gene TRBJ2-3; D gene uncertain. This CDR3 is 15 amino acids long. Trimming took 4 bases from V and 0 from J, leaving 11 bases between them. CDR1 is MGHRA and CDR2 is YSYEKL in the germline V gene. In nucleotides, the CDR3 is TGCGCCAGCAGCCCACGGTACTCTAGCACAGATACGCAGTATTTT. Residues: CASSPRYSSTDTQYF.

This chain uses TRBV28 with TRBJ2-1; possible D gene TRBD2, 6 bases. The end of the DNA aligns better with TRBJ2-5, so the J call may be wrong. This CDR3 spans 15 amino acids. Germline V CDR1 and CDR2: MDHEN, SYDVKM. This CDR3 reads CASSLGGADQETQYF. CDR3 nucleotide sequence: TGTGCCAGCAGTTTAGGAGGGGCTGACCAAGAGACCCAGTACTTC.

This chain uses TRBV14 with TRBJ1-4; 10 nucleotides agree with TRBD1. This CDR3 region has 14 residues. The V gene's germline CDR1 is SGHDN and CDR2 FVKESK. J lost 10 bases, V lost 4 bases, and 6 bases had no gene match. In DNA, the CDR3 is TGTGCCAGCAGCCCTTTCCGGACAGGGGGAAAACTGTTTTTT. It translates to CASSPFRTGGKLFF.

This chain connects TRBV7-2 to TRBJ2-5; D may match TRBD1 or TRBD2 (5 bases each). With the DNA end fitting TRBJ2-7 better, the J assignment may be wrong. The germline V gene has CDR1 SGHTA and CDR2 FQGNSA. There are 14 residues in the CDR3. The CDR3 DNA follows: TGTGCCAGCAGCTCTGGGGGTAAAACTGGCGAGCAGTACTTC. This encodes CASSSGGKTGEQYF.

As concerns this clonotype: The junction departs from the called germline gene at one end, perhaps through a read error. The rearrangement links TRBV19 to TRBJ2-5; 13 bases align to TRBD2. The CDR3 is 15 residues long. Germline V lookup: CDR1 LNHDA, CDR2 SQIVND (reference sequence). Written as DNA, the CDR3 is TGTGCCAGTAGTATAGATGGGACTAGCGGGACCTCAGACTTCTTC. It is translated as CASSIDGTSGTSDFF.

The chain is built from TRBV5-1 and TRBJ1-2; D ambiguous. The CDR3 length is 14 residues. Trimming removed 2 bases at V and 4 bases at J, with 12 bases between. Germline V gives CDR1 SGHRS, CDR2 YFSETQ. CDR3 bases: TGCGCCAGCAGCTTTAGCAACAGAGTCTATGGCTACACCTTC. Its protein is CASSFSNRVYGYTF.

This clonotype was detected only a few times. The genes are TRBV15 and TRBJ2-7; TRBD1 agrees at 8 bases. V trimming: 5 bases; J trimming: 4 bases; junction bases outside the gene matches: 1. Germline CDR1 and CDR2: LNHNV and YYDKDF (reference sequence). The CDR3 is made up of 12 amino acids. The CDR3 loop reads CATSQGAYEQYF. The CDR3 DNA follows: TGTGCCACCAGCCAGGGGGCGTACGAGCAGTACTTC.